Reported below is one T cell receptor beta chain. Authors' processing steps: Estimated nucleated cell counts came from reference gene primer amplification. Clones were sequenced by immunoSEQ multiplex PCR, and TCRdb holds only the in-frame ones, with some missing. That table supplies the V and J calls and clone size; D and trimming were determined from the DNA. The top ten hold around 2.3% of the sample, which has 270,000 or so clones, 90% seen once. Seattle enrolled patients during active infection and tracked them longitudinally. The CDR3 extends over 13 amino acids. The ends lost 2 bases at V and 3 bases at J; junction bases unmatched: 1. Germline CDR1 is LNHDA and CDR2 is SQIVND (reference sequence). This sample is drawn from a study of blood T cell repertoires in COVID-19. As for the study in general: The United States, Italy and Spain supplied acute and convalescent COVID-19 samples.

The genes are TRBV19 and TRBJ2-7; 7 bases are shared with TRBD2. The sequence was obtained from a woman aged 55-69 years with COVID-19, enrolled during active disease. The specimen sequenced was peripheral blood. DNA for the CDR3: TGTGCCAGTAGTATATCTAGCGGCTACGAGCAGTACTTC. Protein sequence: CASSISSGYEQYF.